This T cell receptor (beta chain) was sequenced for a study of blood T cell repertoires in COVID-19. Patients at the Seattle site were enrolled during active infection and followed longitudinally. Germline CDR1 is MNHEY and CDR2 is SMNVEV (reference sequence). The V gene end was trimmed by 5 bases and the J gene end by 1 base; junction bases not matched to a gene: 8. The CDR3 is 16 residues long. Study processing details: Estimation of nucleated cell counts relied on the amplification of reference gene primers. The repertoire was sequenced with immunoSEQ multiplex PCR; TCRdb's copy has only in-frame clones and lacks some. V, J and clone size were drawn from that table, and D and trimming were deduced from the DNA. The sample contains 75,000 to 90,000 clones, about nine tenths of which appear only once.

Material for sequencing was peripheral blood. This receptor was taken from a young man with COVID-19, enrolled during active disease. The chain is built from TRBV27 and TRBJ1-1; 9 bases line up with TRBD1. This chain's CDR3 is CASSRTGVEGNTEAFF. CDR3 in DNA: TGTGCCAGCAGTCGGACAGGGGTCGAGGGGAACACTGAAGCTTTCTTT.